A selection of T cell receptor beta chains follows, all from one sample in a study of a mutant IDH1 vaccine in newly diagnosed glioma. TCRdb keeps only in-frame clones here, not all; method: immunoSEQ multiplex PCR. The table includes over 50,000 clones, 70% to 90% detected once. The antigens for these receptors are not known. The material sequenced was PBMCs, taken from a glioma patient whose treatment included an IDH1 peptide vaccine. The receptor set was obtained from a man aged 30 to 45 with glioma. Both conserved end residues are part of each CDR3. The D gene is left open where the match is weak. Some rows have no size entry. The others give once, few or many, or a class for an expanded clone.

size	J	V	D	length	DNA	CDR3
.	TRBJ2-7	TRBV5-6	.	15	TGTGCCAGCAGCTGGGGAACGGATAGCTCCTACGAGCAGTACTTC	CASSWGTDSSYEQYF
.	TRBJ1-2	TRBV7-9	.	13	TGTGCCAGCAGTCCCAGCCGAGTCTATGGCTACACCTTC	CASSPSRVYGYTF
few	TRBJ1-1	TRBV10-1	.	17	TGCGCCAGCAGTGAAAGGGGATCACTCCGGGGTAACACTGAAGCTTTCTTT	CASSERGSLRGNTEAFF
.	TRBJ2-1	TRBV9	TRBD2	15	TGTGCCAGCAGCGTAGAAGGGACGGGAGGGAATGAGCAGTTCTTC	CASSVEGTGGNEQFF
.	TRBJ2-4	TRBV5-6	TRBD2	16	TGTGCCAGCAGCTACCTTAGCGGGGAGACCAAAAACATTCAGTACTTC	CASSYLSGETKNIQYF
.	TRBJ1-6	TRBV11-2	.	16	TGTGCCAGCAGCTTAGACAGGGTGACGTATAATTCACCCCTCCACTTT	CASSLDRVTYNSPLHF
.	TRBJ2-2	TRBV9	TRBD2	16	TGTGCCAGCAGCGCAATTAGCGGGGGGGCTTCCGGGGAGCTGTTTTTT	CASSAISGGASGELFF
once	TRBJ1-6	TRBV5-6	.	16	TGTGCCAGCAGCCCAGGAGGGAGCTCCTATAATTCACCCCTCCACTTT	CASSPGGSSYNSPLHF
.	TRBJ1-4	TRBV18	.	16	TGTGCCAGCTCACCCCCCGGGTCAGCAACTAATGAAAAACTGTTTTTT	CASSPPGSATNEKLFF
.	TRBJ2-1	TRBV30	TRBD2	15	TGTGCCTGGAGTGTACTGGCGGGGGGGCGGAATGAGCAGTTCTTC	CAWSVLAGGRNEQFF
medium-sized	TRBJ1-4	TRBV5-6	.	16	TGTGCCAGCAGCTGGGCACCTTCTGCAACTAATGAAAAACTGTTTTTT	CASSWAPSATNEKLFF
.	TRBJ2-7	TRBV30	.	12	TGTGCCTGGAGTGTAACCGGGGCTCAGCAGTACTTC	CAWSVTGAQQYF
.	TRBJ2-2	TRBV5-1	TRBD1	15	TGCGCCAGCAGACAGGGGAATACGAACACCGGGGAGCTGTTTTTT	CASRQGNTNTGELFF
few	TRBJ1-4	TRBV28	.	15	TGTGCCAGCAGTTTAGCGGCAGGCTTTAATGAAAAACTGTTTTTT	CASSLAAGFNEKLFF
.	TRBJ1-1	TRBV7-9	.	14	TGTGCCAGCAGCTTAGGAACCATGAACACTGAAGCTTTCTTT	CASSLGTMNTEAFF
.	TRBJ1-2	TRBV11-2	.	14	TGTGCCAGCAGCGCCCGTTTTCAGGACTATGGCTACACCTTC	CASSARFQDYGYTF
.	TRBJ1-4	TRBV4-2	.	15	TGTGCCAGCAGCCAAGGAGTGGTGTCTAATGAAAAACTGTTTTTT	CASSQGVVSNEKLFF
few	TRBJ1-4	TRBV4-2	TRBD1	19	TGTGCCAGCAGCCACGTACAGGGACAGGGGATATTGGCTAATGAAAAACTGTTTTTT	CASSHVQGQGILANEKLFF
.	TRBJ1-1	TRBV28	.	14	TGTGCCAGCAGTTTGGAAAACGGATACACTGAAGCTTTCTTT	CASSLENGYTEAFF
.	TRBJ2-3	TRBV9	.	14	TGTGCCAGCAGCTGGCGGCAGGTCACAGATACGCAGTATTTT	CASSWRQVTDTQYF
.	TRBJ1-3	TRBV7-9	TRBD1	16	TGTGCCAGCAGCTTAGGACAGGGAATCTCTGGAAACACCATATATTTT	CASSLGQGISGNTIYF
medium-sized	TRBJ1-2	TRBV5-4	TRBD1	14	TGTGCCAGCACCCTGCGGGACAGGGCCTATGGCTACACCTTC	CASTLRDRAYGYTF
.	TRBJ1-1	TRBV28	.	15	TGTGCCAGCAGTTTTGGTCCAGGGTGGAACACTGAAGCTTTCTTT	CASSFGPGWNTEAFF
.	TRBJ1-5	TRBV19	.	12	TGTGCCAGTAGCCCCGAAGGTCAGCCCCAGCATTTT	CASSPEGQPQHF
.	TRBJ2-7	TRBV5-6	.	15	TGTGCCAGCAGCTTTGGTGCAGGCACTACCGGGGAGCAGTACTTC	CASSFGAGTTGEQYF
.	TRBJ2-7	TRBV9	TRBD2	14	TGTGCCAGCAGCGTGGCTAGCGGGGGCAACGAGCAGTACTTC	CASSVASGGNEQYF
.	TRBJ2-4	TRBV19	.	12	TGTGCCTCCGGGACGGCGACCGGCATTCAGTACTTC	CASGTATGIQYF
.	TRBJ1-5	TRBV11-2	TRBD1	18	TGTGCCAGCAGCTTACTGCCGGGACAGGGTTTCCCTAATCAGCCCCAGCATTTT	CASSLLPGQGFPNQPQHF
.	TRBJ2-3	TRBV13	.	14	TGTGCCAGCAGCCCCTCCTCGAGCACAGATACGCAGTATTTT	CASSPSSSTDTQYF
.	TRBJ2-1	TRBV5-1	.	16	TGCGCCAGCAGCACGGAGCCCGGGACCAAATACAATGAGCAGTTCTTC	CASSTEPGTKYNEQFF
.	TRBJ1-3	TRBV5-1	TRBD1	15	TGCGCCAGCAGCTTAGGGGGCGTAACTGGAAACACCATATATTTT	CASSLGGVTGNTIYF
.	TRBJ2-2	TRBV10-3	.	12	TGTGCCATCAGTGATCCAACCGGGGAGCTGTTTTTT	CAISDPTGELFF
.	TRBJ2-2	TRBV23-1	.	14	TGCGCCAGCAGTCAAAGGACTGAGACCGGGGAGCTGTTTTTT	CASSQRTETGELFF
once	TRBJ2-1	TRBV5-1	TRBD2	15	TGCGCCAGCAGCTTGAATAGCGGGGGTTACAATGAGCAGTTCTTC	CASSLNSGGYNEQFF
once	TRBJ1-6	TRBV7-9	.	15	TGTGCCAGCAGCCATGGGACAACTGAATTGTCACCCCTCCACTTT	CASSHGTTELSPLHF
.	TRBJ2-6	TRBV7-7	TRBD1	14	TGTGCCAGCAAAAAACAGGGGTCGGCCAACGTCCTGACTTTC	CASKKQGSANVLTF
.	TRBJ1-2	TRBV27	.	14	TGTGCCAGCAGTTTTACCCCAGCCAACTATGGCTACACCTTC	CASSFTPANYGYTF
.	TRBJ2-3	TRBV5-1	TRBD1	16	TGCGCCAGCAGCTTATCTGGGACAGGGGTGACGAATACGCAGTATTTT	CASSLSGTGVTNTQYF
.	TRBJ1-1	TRBV18	.	18	TGTGCCAGCTCACCCCGAGGAAAGCGCCTTCTAATGAACACTGAAGCTTTCTTT	CASSPRGKRLLMNTEAFF
.	TRBJ1-1	TRBV28	.	14	TGTGCCAGCAGCCTGAAAGTACAGGGCACTGAAGCTTTCTTT	CASSLKVQGTEAFF
once	TRBJ1-2	TRBV27	.	15	TGTGCCAGCAGCCTAAACGGACAAAATTTAGGTGGCTACACCTTC	CASSLNGQNLGGYTF
few	TRBJ1-5	TRBV4-1	.	16	TGCGCCAGCAGCCAAGCTACTCCCGATAGCAATCAGCCCCAGCATTTT	CASSQATPDSNQPQHF
few	TRBJ1-1	TRBV15	TRBD1	15	TGTGCCACCAGCAGGGACAGGGGTTTGAGCACTGAAGCTTTCTTT	CATSRDRGLSTEAFF
.	TRBJ1-2	TRBV7-8	.	13	TGTGCCAGCAGCTTCGAGAAGAACTATGGCTACACCTTC	CASSFEKNYGYTF
few	TRBJ2-3	TRBV6-4	TRBD1	15	TGTGCCAGCAGTGACTCGACAGGGGGCGCAGATACGCAGTATTTT	CASSDSTGGADTQYF
.	TRBJ1-1	TRBV4-1	.	14	TGCGCCAGCAGCCAAGTTGGCTTGGGTACTGAAGCTTTCTTT	CASSQVGLGTEAFF
.	TRBJ1-2	TRBV9	.	14	TGTGCCAGCAGCGTATACGGAGAAAACTATGGCTACACCTTC	CASSVYGENYGYTF
.	TRBJ1-4	TRBV12-5	.	16	TGTGCTAGTGGTTTGGTATTCCTGGGAGCAAATGAAAAACTGTTTTTT	CASGLVFLGANEKLFF
few	TRBJ1-1	TRBV6-1	.	14	TGTGCCAGCAGTAAAAACCCCTTGAACACTGAAGCTTTCTTT	CASSKNPLNTEAFF
.	TRBJ2-1	TRBV19	.	16	TGTGCCAGTAGTGACCTAGACGGGAGCTCCTACAATGAGCAGTTCTTC	CASSDLDGSSYNEQFF
.	TRBJ2-7	TRBV27	.	15	TGTGCCAGCAGTTTGTTGATGGGGGAAAGCTACGAGCAGTACTTC	CASSLLMGESYEQYF
.	TRBJ2-5	TRBV6-1	.	14	TGTGCCAGCAGACGCCGGACAGATCAAGAGACCCAGTACTTC	CASRRRTDQETQYF
few	TRBJ2-1	TRBV7-9	TRBD2	14	TGTGCCAGCGGGACTAGCGAAAAATACAATGAGCAGTTCTTC	CASGTSEKYNEQFF